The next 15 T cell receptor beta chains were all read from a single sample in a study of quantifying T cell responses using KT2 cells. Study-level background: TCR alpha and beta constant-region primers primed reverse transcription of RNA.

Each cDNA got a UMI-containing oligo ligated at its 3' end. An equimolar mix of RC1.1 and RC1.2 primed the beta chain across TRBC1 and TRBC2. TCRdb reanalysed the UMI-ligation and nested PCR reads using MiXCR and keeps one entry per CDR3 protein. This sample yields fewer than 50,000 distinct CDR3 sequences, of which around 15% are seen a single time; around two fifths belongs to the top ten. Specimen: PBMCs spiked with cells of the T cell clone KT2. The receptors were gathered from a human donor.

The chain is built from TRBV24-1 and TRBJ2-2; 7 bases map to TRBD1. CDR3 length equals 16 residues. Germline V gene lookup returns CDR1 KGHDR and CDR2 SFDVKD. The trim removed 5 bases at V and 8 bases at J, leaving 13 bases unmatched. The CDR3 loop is CATSVRRTGNQGELFF. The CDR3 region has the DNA TGTGCCACCAGTGTACGGAGGACAGGCAATCAGGGGGAGCTGTTTTTT.

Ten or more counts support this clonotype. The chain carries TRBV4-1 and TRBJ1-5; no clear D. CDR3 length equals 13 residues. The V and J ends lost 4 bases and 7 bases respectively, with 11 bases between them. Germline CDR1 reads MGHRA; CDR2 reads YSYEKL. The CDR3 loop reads CASSLGRGQPQHF. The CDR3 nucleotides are TGCGCCAGCAGCCTAGGCAGAGGACAGCCCCAGCATTTT.

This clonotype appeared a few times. The CDR3 DNA sequence: TGTGCCAGCACAGGCGACCCCTCCTACGAGCAGTACTTC. Protein product: CASTGDPSYEQYF. This chain uses TRBV2 with TRBJ2-7; no clear D. V was shortened by 7 bases and J by 0 bases, with 10 bases between the two germline ends. Germline V gene lookup returns CDR1 SNHLY and CDR2 FYNNEI. The CDR3 has 13 residues.

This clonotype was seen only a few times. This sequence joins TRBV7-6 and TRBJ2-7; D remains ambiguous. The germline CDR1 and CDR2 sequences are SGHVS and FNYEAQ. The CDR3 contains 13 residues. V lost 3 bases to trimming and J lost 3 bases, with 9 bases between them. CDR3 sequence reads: CASSFSPIYEQYF. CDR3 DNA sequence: TGTGCCAGCAGCTTTTCTCCTATCTACGAGCAGTACTTC.

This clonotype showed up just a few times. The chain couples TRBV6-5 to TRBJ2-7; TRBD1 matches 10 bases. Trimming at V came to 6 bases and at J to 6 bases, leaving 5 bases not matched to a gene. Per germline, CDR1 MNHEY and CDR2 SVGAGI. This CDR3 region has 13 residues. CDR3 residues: CASRDRGRGEQYF. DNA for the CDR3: TGTGCCAGCAGAGACAGGGGGCGAGGCGAGCAGTACTTC.

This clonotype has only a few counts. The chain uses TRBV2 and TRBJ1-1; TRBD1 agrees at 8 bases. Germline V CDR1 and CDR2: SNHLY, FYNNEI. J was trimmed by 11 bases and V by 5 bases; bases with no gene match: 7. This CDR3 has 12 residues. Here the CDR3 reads CASSQDREGAFF. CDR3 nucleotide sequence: TGTGCCAGCAGTCAGGACAGGGAAGGGGCTTTCTTT.

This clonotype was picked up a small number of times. The CDR3 DNA reads TGCAGTGCACCCGGTGTAAACAATGAGCAGTTCTTC. Translated, it gives CSAPGVNNEQFF. The chain has TRBV20-1 and TRBJ2-1; D uncertain. Germline CDR1 DFQATT, CDR2 SNEGSKA (reference sequence). The germline V and J ends were trimmed by 6 bases and 5 bases, with 11 bases remaining between them. This CDR3 comprises 12 residues.

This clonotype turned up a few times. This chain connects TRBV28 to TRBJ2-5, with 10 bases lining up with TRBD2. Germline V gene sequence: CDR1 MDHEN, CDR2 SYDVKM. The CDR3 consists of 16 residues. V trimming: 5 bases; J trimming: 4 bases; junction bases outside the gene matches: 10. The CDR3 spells CASSAWTSGSVETQYF. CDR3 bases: TGTGCCAGCAGTGCTTGGACTAGCGGTAGTGTAGAGACCCAGTACTTC.

This CDR3 is CASSTAGQVYEQYF. DNA for the CDR3: TGTGCCAGCAGCACAGCGGGACAGGTCTACGAGCAGTACTTC. J is TRBJ2-7 and V is TRBV5-6; tentative D call: TRBD1 (8 bases). CDR1 is SGHDT and CDR2 is YYEEEE in the germline V gene. Trimming shortened V by 4 bases and J by 3 bases, and 14 bases separated the two germline ends. CDR3 size: 14 residues.

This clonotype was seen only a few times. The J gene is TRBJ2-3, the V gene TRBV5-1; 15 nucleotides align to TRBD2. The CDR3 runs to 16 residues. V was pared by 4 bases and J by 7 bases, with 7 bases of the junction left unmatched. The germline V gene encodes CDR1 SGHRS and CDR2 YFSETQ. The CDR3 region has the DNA TGCGCCAGCAGCGTGGGACTAGCGGGGGGACTCAATACGCAGTATTTT. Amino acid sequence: CASSVGLAGGLNTQYF.

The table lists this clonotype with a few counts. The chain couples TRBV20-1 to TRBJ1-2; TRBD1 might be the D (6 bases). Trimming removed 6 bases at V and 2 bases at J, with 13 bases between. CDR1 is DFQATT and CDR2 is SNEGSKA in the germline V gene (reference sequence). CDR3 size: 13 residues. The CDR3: CSAPPGHNYGYTF. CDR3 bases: TGCAGTGCCCCCCCGGGACACAACTATGGCTACACCTTC.

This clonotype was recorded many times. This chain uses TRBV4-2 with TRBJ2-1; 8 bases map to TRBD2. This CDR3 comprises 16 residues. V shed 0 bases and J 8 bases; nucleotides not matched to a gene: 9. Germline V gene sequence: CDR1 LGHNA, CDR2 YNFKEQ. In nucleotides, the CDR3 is TGTGCCAGCAGCCAAGATCGTTCGGGAGGGTTGGATGAGCAGTTCTTC. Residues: CASSQDRSGGLDEQFF.

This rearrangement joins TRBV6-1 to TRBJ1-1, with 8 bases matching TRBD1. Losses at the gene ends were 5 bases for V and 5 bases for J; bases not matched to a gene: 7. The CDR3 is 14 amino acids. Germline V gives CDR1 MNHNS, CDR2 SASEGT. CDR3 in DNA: TGTGCCAGCAGTTTTCGGACAGGGAGGACTGAAGCTTTCTTT. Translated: CASSFRTGRTEAFF.

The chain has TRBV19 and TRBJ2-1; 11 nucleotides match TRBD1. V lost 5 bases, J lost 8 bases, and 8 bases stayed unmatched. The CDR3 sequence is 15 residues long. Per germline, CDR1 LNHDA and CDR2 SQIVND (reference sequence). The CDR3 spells CASSRQGQGAHEQFF. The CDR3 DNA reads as TGTGCCAGTAGTCGTCAAGGACAGGGGGCCCATGAGCAGTTCTTC.

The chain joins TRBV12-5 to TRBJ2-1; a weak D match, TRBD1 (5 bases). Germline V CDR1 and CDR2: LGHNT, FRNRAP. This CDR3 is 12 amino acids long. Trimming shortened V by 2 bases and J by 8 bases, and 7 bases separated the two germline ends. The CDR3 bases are TGTGCTAGTGGTTTGCCGACAGATGAGCAGTTCTTC. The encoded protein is CASGLPTDEQFF. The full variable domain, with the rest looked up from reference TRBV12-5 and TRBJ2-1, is DARVTQTPRHKVTEMGQEVTMRCQPILGHNTVFWYRQTMMQGLELLAYFRNRAPLDDSGMPKDRFSAEMPDATLATLKIQPSEPRDSAVYFCASGLPTDEQFFGPGTRLTVL.